This T cell receptor beta chain was sequenced for a study of blood T cell repertoires in COVID-19. Study at large: From the United States, Italy and Spain came samples of acute and convalescent COVID-19. T cells, B-cell-depleted T cells, or PBMCs supplied cDNA or gDNA.

Original processing methods: Reference gene primer amplification in the assay estimated nucleated cell counts. Profiled with immunoSEQ multiplex PCR; TCRdb holds only in-frame clones, not every one. The DNA was the basis for D and trimming; V, J and clone size are from that table. The table has around 100,000 clones, 84% seen once. V was shortened by 10 bases and J by 11 bases, with 29 bases between the two germline ends. This CDR3 spans 15 amino acids. CDR1 is SNHLY, CDR2 FYNNEI, per germline. V is TRBV2 and J is TRBJ1-1, with no clear D. The sequence derives from a woman between 35 and 50 years old with acute or convalescent COVID-19. The sequencing input was peripheral blood. This CDR3 is CATPNTPEGVEVAFF. The CDR3 DNA is TGTGCCACCCCCAACACCCCCGAGGGAGTCGAGGTCGCTTTCTTT. Supplemented by reference TRBV2 and TRBJ1-1, the full variable domain reads EPEVTQTPSHQVTQMGQEVILRCVPISNHLYFYWYRQILGQKVEFLVSFYNNEISEKSEIFDDQFSVERPDGSNFTLKIRSTKLEDSAMYFCATPNTPEGVEVAFFGQGTRLTVV.